This TCR beta chain is drawn from a study of blood T cells in healthy people across ages. In germline, CDR1 is ENHRY, CDR2 SYGVKD. This CDR3 is built from 13 residues. Primed by a sample-barcoded 5' primer and a J-beta primer mix, a second PCR proceeded for roughly 7 to 12 cycles. MiXCR was run by TCRdb on the 5' RACE reads, yielding one entry per CDR3 protein. The table lists more than 650,000 distinct CDR3 sequences, approximately 53% of them singletons, with approximately 40% in the top ten. This clonotype has more than one count but fewer than ten. Sequenced input: blood. The chain links TRBV10-3 to TRBJ2-5, with 9 bases fitting TRBD2. The end of the DNA aligns better with TRBJ2-7, so the J call may be wrong. This receptor was identified in a man aged 80 or over in good health. The CDR3 DNA reads as TGTGCCATCAGTGAGGGACTAGCGCACGAGCAGTACTTC. Residues: CAISEGLAHEQYF.